The clone carrying this T cell receptor (beta chain) was observed a single time. What it binds is unknown. This sample is drawn from a study of blood T cells in healthy people across ages. The use of a sample-barcoded 5' primer and a J-beta primer mix characterized a second PCR of roughly 6 to 11 cycles. TCRdb processed the 5' RACE reads anew with MiXCR; each CDR3 protein has one entry. The table shows hundreds of thousands of distinct CDR3 sequences, with roughly 44% occurring only once. Per germline, CDR1 LNHDA and CDR2 SQIVND (reference sequence). CDR3 length equals 12 residues. V lost 7 bases, J lost 7 bases, and 11 bases lay in between. Study observations and caveats: Donor CMV status was unknown, possibly confounding expanded clonotype changes.

The TCR comes from a man aged 55 to 69 in good health. V usage is TRBV19 and J usage is TRBJ1-5, with D uncertain. The material sequenced was blood. The DNA of the CDR3 is TGTGCCAGTACCACATATGGCCAGCCCCAGCATTTT. This translates into CASTTYGQPQHF.